The sequence of this TCR beta chain was determined in a study of OX40 agonist ivuxolimab in advanced cancers. Germline lookup yields CDR1 MNHNS and CDR2 SASEGT. With V trimmed by 7 bases and J by 6 bases, 10 bases remained unmatched. CDR3 length: 14 amino acids. Measured with immunoSEQ multiplex PCR; TCRdb has only the in-frame clones, and not every one. The sample lists about 78,000 clones, around 91% seen once, with under 3.5% in the top ten. The chain links TRBV6-1 to TRBJ1-1; 8 bases map to TRBD1. This TCR was recovered from an adult with an advanced solid tumor such as melanoma, head and neck, liver or kidney cancer. The material sequenced was CD4+ or CD8+ T cells sorted from blood, taken in a trial of the OX40 agonist ivuxolimab. CDR3 DNA: TGTGCCAGCAACGCCAGGGGGCTGAGAGCTGAAGCTTTCTTT. It is translated as CASNARGLRAEAFF.